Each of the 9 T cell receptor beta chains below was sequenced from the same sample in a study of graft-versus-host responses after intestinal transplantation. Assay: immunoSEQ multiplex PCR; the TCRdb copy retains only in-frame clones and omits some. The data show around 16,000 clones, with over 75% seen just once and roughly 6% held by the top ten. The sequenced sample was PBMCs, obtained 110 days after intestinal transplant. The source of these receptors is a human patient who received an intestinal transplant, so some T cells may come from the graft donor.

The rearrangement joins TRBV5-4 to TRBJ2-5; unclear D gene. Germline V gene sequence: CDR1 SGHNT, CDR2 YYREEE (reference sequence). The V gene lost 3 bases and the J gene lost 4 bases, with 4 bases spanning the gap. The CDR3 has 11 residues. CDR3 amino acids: CASSWGETQYF. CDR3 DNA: TGTGCCAGCAGCTGGGGAGAGACCCAGTACTTC.

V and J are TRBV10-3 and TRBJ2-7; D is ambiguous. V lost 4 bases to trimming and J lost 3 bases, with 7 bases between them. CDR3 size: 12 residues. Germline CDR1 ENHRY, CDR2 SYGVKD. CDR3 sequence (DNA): TGTGCCATCAGTGTCTCCAGCTACGAGCAGTACTTC. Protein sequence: CAISVSSYEQYF.

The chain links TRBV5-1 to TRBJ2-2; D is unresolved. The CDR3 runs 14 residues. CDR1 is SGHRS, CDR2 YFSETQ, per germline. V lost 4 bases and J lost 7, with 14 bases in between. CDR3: CASSPDLGRGELFF. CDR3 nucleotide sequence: TGCGCCAGCAGCCCCGATTTGGGTCGCGGGGAGCTGTTTTTT.

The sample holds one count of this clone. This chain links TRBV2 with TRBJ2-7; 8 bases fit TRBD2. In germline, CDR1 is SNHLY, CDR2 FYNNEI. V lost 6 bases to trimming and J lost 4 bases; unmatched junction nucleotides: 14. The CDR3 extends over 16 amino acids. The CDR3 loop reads CASSVSRLAREYEQYF. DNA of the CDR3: TGTGCCAGCAGCGTCTCCCGACTAGCGAGAGAATACGAGCAGTACTTC.

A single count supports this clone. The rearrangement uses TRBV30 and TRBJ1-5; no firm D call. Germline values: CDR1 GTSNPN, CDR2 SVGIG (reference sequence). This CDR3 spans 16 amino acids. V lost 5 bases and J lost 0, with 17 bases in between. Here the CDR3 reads CAWGETESYSNQPQHF. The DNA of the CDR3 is TGTGCCTGGGGGGAAACAGAATCTTATAGCAATCAGCCCCAGCATTTT.

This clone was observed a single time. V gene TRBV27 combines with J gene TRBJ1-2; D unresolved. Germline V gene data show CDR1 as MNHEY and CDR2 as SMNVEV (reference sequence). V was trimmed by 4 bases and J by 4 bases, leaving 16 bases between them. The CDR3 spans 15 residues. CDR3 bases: TGTGCCAGCAGTTCTTCTCGAGGGTGGAGCTATGGCTACACCTTC. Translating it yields CASSSSRGWSYGYTF.

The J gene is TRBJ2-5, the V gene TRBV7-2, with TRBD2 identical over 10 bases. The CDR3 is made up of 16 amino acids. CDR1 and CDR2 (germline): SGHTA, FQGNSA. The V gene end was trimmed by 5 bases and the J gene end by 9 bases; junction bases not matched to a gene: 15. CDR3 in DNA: TGTGCCAGCAGCGCCCCCGGGCTAGCGGGAGTTTTAGCCCAGTACTTC. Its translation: CASSAPGLAGVLAQYF.

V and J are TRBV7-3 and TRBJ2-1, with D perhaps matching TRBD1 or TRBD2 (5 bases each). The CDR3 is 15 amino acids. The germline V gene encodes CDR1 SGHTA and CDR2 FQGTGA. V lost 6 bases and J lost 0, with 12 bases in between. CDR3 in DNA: TGTGCCAGCAGTTCGGGGCCCAGCTCCTACAATGAGCAGTTCTTC. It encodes CASSSGPSSYNEQFF.

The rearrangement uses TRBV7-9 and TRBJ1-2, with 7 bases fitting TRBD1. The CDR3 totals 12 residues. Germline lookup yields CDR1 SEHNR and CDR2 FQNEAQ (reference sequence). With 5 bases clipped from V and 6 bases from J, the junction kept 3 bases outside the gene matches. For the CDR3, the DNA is TGTGCCAGCAGCCAGACAGGGAATGGCTACACCTTC. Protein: CASSQTGNGYTF.